Listed below are T cell receptor beta chains from one sample, sequenced in a study of T cells in tuberculosis. The table came from immunoSEQ multiplex PCR; TCRdb's copy has only in-frame clones and leaves some out. The sample contains 30,000 or so clones, more than 75% of which appear only once. Sample: PBMCs, taken at tuberculosis diagnosis. These receptors were collected from an adult with tuberculosis. The CDR3 runs from the conserved cysteine through the conserved F or W. D genes are given only for firm matches. Clone size appears in some rows only: once, few, many, or a class for an expanded clone.

v_gene: TRBV6-1
d_gene: TRBD2
abundance: .
j_gene: TRBJ2-3
CDR3aa: CASSERSGGADTQYF
CDR3nt: TGTGCCAGCAGTGAACGAAGCGGGGGGGCAGATACGCAGTATTTT

v_gene: TRBV2
d_gene: TRBD2
abundance: .
j_gene: TRBJ2-3
CDR3aa: CASSGRGISTDTQYF
CDR3nt: TGTGCCAGCAGTGGGCGGGGGATTAGCACAGATACGCAGTATTTT

v_gene: TRBV27
d_gene: TRBD1
abundance: once
j_gene: TRBJ1-1
CDR3aa: CASSRRDSKAFF
CDR3nt: TGTGCCAGCAGCCGCCGGGACAGTAAAGCTTTCTTT

v_gene: TRBV21-1
d_gene: .
abundance: .
j_gene: TRBJ2-7
CDR3aa: CASISDTHYEQYF
CDR3nt: TGTGCCAGCATTTCGGACACACACTACGAGCAGTACTTC

v_gene: TRBV18
d_gene: TRBD1
abundance: .
j_gene: TRBJ1-1
CDR3aa: CASSLGQIKREETEAFF
CDR3nt: TGTGCCAGCTCGTTGGGACAGATTAAACGCGAGGAGACTGAAGCTTTCTTT

v_gene: TRBV7-2
d_gene: .
abundance: .
j_gene: TRBJ2-3
CDR3aa: CASSFVFTDTQYF
CDR3nt: TGTGCCAGCAGCTTCGTTTTTACAGATACGCAGTATTTT

v_gene: TRBV5-4
d_gene: .
abundance: .
j_gene: TRBJ1-4
CDR3aa: CASSLDTAANEKLFF
CDR3nt: TGTGCCAGCAGCTTGGATACTGCGGCTAATGAAAAACTGTTTTTT

v_gene: TRBV2
d_gene: TRBD2
abundance: .
j_gene: TRBJ2-2
CDR3aa: CARKAGGETGELFF
CDR3nt: TGTGCCAGAAAGGCGGGGGGAGAAACCGGGGAGCTGTTTTTT

v_gene: TRBV9
d_gene: TRBD1
abundance: .
j_gene: TRBJ1-1
CDR3aa: CASSFRTGGMDTEAFF
CDR3nt: TGTGCCAGCAGCTTCCGGACAGGGGGTATGGACACTGAAGCTTTCTTT

v_gene: TRBV21-1
d_gene: .
abundance: .
j_gene: TRBJ1-2
CDR3aa: CASSEAYRARYGYTF
CDR3nt: TGTGCCAGCAGCGAAGCTTACAGGGCTCGGTATGGCTACACCTTC

v_gene: TRBV7-2
d_gene: TRBD2
abundance: .
j_gene: TRBJ2-3
CDR3aa: CASSSLGMWGGDTDTQYF
CDR3nt: TGTGCCAGCAGCTCCCTCGGGATGTGGGGGGGGGACACAGATACGCAGTATTTT

v_gene: TRBV6-1
d_gene: TRBD2
abundance: once
j_gene: TRBJ2-5
CDR3aa: CASSEAGTRRVGTQYF
CDR3nt: TGTGCCAGCAGTGAAGCGGGGACTAGGAGGGTGGGGACCCAGTACTTC